This TCR beta chain was sequenced in a study of shared clonotypes between healthy human individuals (dated by TCRdb to the early 2020s). Regarding the study in general: A couple of women and a few men aged 18 to 49 years were included in the cohort. Per donor, three plates each were used for CD4 naive and CD4 memory, two for CD8 naive, and one for CD8 memory. To estimate repertoire size and how much clonotypes are shared between individuals, the study performed deep sequencing of blood TCR repertoires from roughly five healthy adults. To increase sequencing depth and limit assay-specific biases, TCR repertoire library preparation and sequencing were carried out by different laboratories using diverse techniques. Per donor, leukapheresis produced somewhere between about 0.8 and 9 billion PBMCs.

Worth noting for this clone: The antigen it binds to is not known. No much larger clone is present one base from it, and per-base qualities are unavailable.

Reading from cysteine to phenylalanine, the CDR3 counts 15 amino acids. CDR3 DNA only is kept here, 45 bases in frame from base 1. In the germline V gene, CDR1 corresponds to SGHTA and CDR2 to FQGTGA. Trimmed from V: 2 bases; trimmed from J: 3 bases; junction bases lacking a gene match: 5. TCR CDR3 regions were amplified from genomic DNA by multiplex PCR using the deep immunoSEQ assay. For each cell subset, the extracted genomic DNA was distributed evenly across all wells of several immunoSEQ 96-well plates, and each plate served as one replicate. For sorted subsets, approximately 210 ng of genomic DNA, equivalent to 25,000 to 35,000 T cell genomes, went into each replicate PCR. Purified libraries were measured with a Qubit 3.0 fluorometer, size-checked on a Bioanalyzer 2100, and measured again with the KAPA Library Quantification kit. Every immunoSEQ 96-well plate was sequenced on a dedicated single-read 150-cycle Illumina NextSeq 550 flow cell. In the original analysis: Because the immunoSEQ output held only junctional sequences and lacked quality scores, the filtering could not match the filtering applied to full-length reads. Sequences were annotated with PyIR, a Python wrapper for IgBLAST v1.9, and V/J genes and CDR3 were assigned using IMGT germline references. Reads with weak V/J assignments (E-value above 1e-6), missing CDR3, stop codons, out-of-frame junctions, or ambiguous translated residues were removed. V3J clonotypes were defined as sequences sharing the same inferred V gene, J gene, and CDR3 amino acid sequence. Percentage overlap between repertoires was computed as shared unique clonotypes divided by the size of the smaller repertoire. RTK rarefaction, the Chao1 estimator, and Recon v2.1 estimates of unobserved clonotypes were used to assess repertoire richness. For all TCRbeta clonotypes obtained by the gDNA method from four donors, generation probabilities were computed with OLGA. TCRdb's version of the immuneACCESS table is confined to in-frame rearrangements and falls short of the full clone set. An unresolved V gene accounts for under half of the shortfall where checked; the remainder is of unknown origin. The D gene and trimming were derived from the DNA, and the V and J assignments and clone size from that table. In all, the sample holds about 2 million clones, and roughly 95% of those were seen once. 1% to 1.5% of the sample comes from the top ten.

For the CD8 naive samples, CD45RO-negative cells were positively selected for CCR7, yielding a CD45RA+CCR7+ population from which TemRA cells were excluded. Healthy HIV-negative adults with no recently reported acute infections or vaccinations were included as donors. Every donor was a Caucasian adult residing in Nashville, Tennessee, USA. After blood collection by leukapheresis, PBMCs were isolated using Ficoll-Histopaque density gradient centrifugation and then cryopreserved in the vapor phase of liquid nitrogen. Purity and quantity of every magnetically sorted T cell population were checked by analytical flow cytometry. From each sorted fraction, genomic DNA was isolated and quantified by UV absorbance on a Nanodrop 2000c. Points the paper makes about the study in general: Sampling was restricted to blood, and TCR repertoires in tissue are likely to differ from TCR repertoires in blood. Clonotypes shared by all four sorted-subset donors showed higher generation probabilities than non-shared clonotypes. Pairwise subsampling indicated that sequencing depth was expected to affect the degree of clonotype sharing among donors. Estimated clonotype richness was generally larger for naive than for memory subsets. The small number of donors limited the genetic and exposure-history diversity represented. Even with the large sequencing depth, rarefaction of the sorted-subset datasets indicated that sequencing was incomplete. About 5% of naive CD4, around 4% of naive CD8, 2% to 2.5% of memory CD4, and 0.4% of memory CD8 clonotypes were shared across a few donors.

This TCR was recovered from a young man in good health. The V gene is TRBV7-3 and the J gene is TRBJ2-3; 7 bases in the middle match TRBD2. Sequencing input: naive CD8+ T cells sorted from blood. The sample's cell subset or site, from its label and the paper: CD45RA+CCR7+. The DNA sequence is as follows: TGTGCCAGCAGCTTAGACGGGGGGTCGACAGATACGCAGTATTTT. This encodes CASSLDGGSTDTQYF.